This T cell receptor beta chain emerged from a study of beta chain features in type 1 diabetes. In the case of this clone: Antigen specificity is unknown.

Germline CDR1 reads SGHTA; CDR2 reads FQGTGA. CDR3 length equals 13 residues. Trimming removed 6 bases from V and 0 bases from J, with 3 bases in between. Sequencing targeted expressed TCRB transcripts, as all isolated RNA had been reverse transcribed. Around 3.9 million reads on average were seen across naive, central memory and regulatory T cell samples. The assay was immunoSEQ multiplex PCR, and TCRdb's table has in-frame clones only and misses some. The sample yields about 150,000 clones, 10% seen once. Notes on the study in general: Sequencing used cDNA, and cells with high TCR expression could therefore be over-represented. In all four CD4+ subsets, TCRB CDR3 length was significantly, moderately reduced in type 1 diabetes.

The sequence came from a man aged 25-40 years with type 1 diabetes. Sequencing input: central memory CD4+ T cells from blood. The chain couples TRBV7-3 to TRBJ2-6; D gene uncertain. The CDR3 reads CASSNSGANVLTF. Written as DNA, the CDR3 is TGTGCCAGCAGTAACTCTGGGGCCAACGTCCTGACTTTC.